These 27 T cell receptor beta chains were sequenced from one sample in a study of T cells in Graves' hyperthyroidism and ophthalmopathy. Researchers amplified the TCR beta CDR3 regions from RNA transcripts. Using the HTBI primer set, a first-round RT-PCR was run on the TCR CDR3. Each CDR3 protein is one row after TCRdb ran MiXCR on the multiplex PCR reads. The sample holds about 290,000 distinct CDR3 sequences, approximately 19% seen once. The material sequenced was blood. The receptors stem from a man aged 50 to 59 with Graves' ophthalmopathy.

This clonotype was detected many times. This rearrangement joins TRBV5-1 to TRBJ2-3, with D unresolved. Germline V gene lookup returns CDR1 SGHRS and CDR2 YFSETQ. Trimming took 2 bases from V and 3 from J, leaving 4 bases between them. This CDR3 comprises 12 residues. Here the CDR3 reads CASSFRTDTQYF. The DNA of the CDR3 is TGCGCCAGCAGCTTTAGGACAGATACGCAGTATTTT.

This clonotype was observed at least ten times. This chain joins TRBV18 and TRBJ1-1, with D perhaps matching TRBD1 (5 bases). The V gene lost 1 base and the J gene lost 1 base, with 13 bases spanning the gap. Germline V gene lookup returns CDR1 KGHSH and CDR2 LQKENI. The CDR3 spans 16 residues. The CDR3 DNA is TGTGCCAGCTCACCACGGGGGGGACTGCGGAACACTGAAGCTTTCTTT. It is translated as CASSPRGGLRNTEAFF.

This clonotype has a handful of counts. V is TRBV2 and J is TRBJ1-4; D is ambiguous. The CDR3 length is 14 residues. V dropped 5 bases and J dropped 6 bases, with 13 bases sitting between them. Germline V gene sequence: CDR1 SNHLY, CDR2 FYNNEI. In nucleotides, the CDR3 is TGTGCCAGCAGTCCCGAGGAACACCATGAAAAACTGTTTTTT. This gives the protein CASSPEEHHEKLFF.

This clonotype was observed at least ten times. The chain employs TRBV12-3 or TRBV12-4 and TRBJ2-2, with 9 bases lining up with TRBD2. This CDR3 is 16 amino acids long. J was trimmed by 5 bases and V by 3 bases; bases with no gene match: 7. CDR3 sequence reads: CASSFRAGGRTGELFF. For the CDR3, the DNA is TGTGCCAGCAGTTTTCGAGCGGGAGGTAGAACCGGGGAGCTGTTTTTT.

The J gene is TRBJ1-1, the V gene TRBV20-1, with a possible D match to TRBD1 (5 bases). This CDR3 has 15 amino acids. Trimming removed 6 bases at V and 4 bases at J, with 21 bases between. Germline V CDR1 and CDR2: DFQATT, SNEGSKA (reference sequence). This CDR3 reads CSATPGGSWGTEAFF. The CDR3 nucleotides are TGCAGTGCCACACCTGGGGGGAGTTGGGGCACTGAAGCTTTCTTT.

This clonotype was picked up many times. The chain has TRBV5-1 and TRBJ2-7; TRBD1 or TRBD2 may be the D gene (5 bases each). Between the trimmed V and J ends, which lost 0 bases and 6 bases, there was a span of 16 bases. Germline loops: CDR1 SGHRS, CDR2 YFSETQ. This CDR3 is 15 amino acids long. This CDR3 is CASSLASQGAGEQYF. DNA of the CDR3: TGCGCCAGCAGCTTGGCTTCCCAGGGCGCGGGCGAGCAGTACTTC.

The chain links TRBV7-9 to TRBJ2-7; TRBD2 aligns across 10 bases. Germline trimming cut 1 base from V and 3 bases from J; bases unmatched to any gene: 3. There are 15 residues in the CDR3. In germline, CDR1 is SEHNR, CDR2 FQNEAQ (reference sequence). This CDR3 reads CASSLGTSGYYEQYF. Written as DNA, the CDR3 is TGTGCCAGCAGCTTAGGGACTAGCGGTTACTACGAGCAGTACTTC.

The CDR3 protein is CASGLTQGQYF. CDR3 coding DNA: TGTGCCAGCGGATTGACCCAGGGCCAGTACTTC. The chain has TRBV6-1 and TRBJ2-5, with a weak D call TRBD1 (5 bases). Per the germline V gene, CDR1 is MNHNS and CDR2 is SASEGT. V was cut by 8 bases and J by 10 bases, with 14 bases left in between. The CDR3 consists of 11 residues.

There are a few counts of this clonotype. This chain uses TRBV5-1 with TRBJ1-4, with D possibly matching TRBD1 (5 bases). Trimming left V 5 bases short and J 8 bases short, with 13 bases between. The V gene's germline CDR1 is SGHRS and CDR2 YFSETQ. The CDR3 sequence is 13 residues long. The CDR3 DNA sequence: TGCGCCAGCAGTACCGACAGATTGGAAAAACTGTTTTTT. Translated: CASSTDRLEKLFF. The variable domain in full, completed from reference TRBV5-1 and TRBJ1-4, reads KAGVTQTPRYLIKTRGQQVTLSCSPISGHRSVSWYQQTPGQGLQFLFEYFSETQRNKGNFPGRFSGRQFSNSRSEMNVSTLELGDSALYLCASSTDRLEKLFFGSGTQLSVL.

About this clonotype itself: A much larger clone is a single base away; this may be a read error. The V call is TRBV20-1, the J call TRBJ2-7; 8 bases agree with TRBD2. The germline CDR1 and CDR2 sequences are DFQATT and SNEGSKA (reference sequence). There are 13 residues in the CDR3. The CDR3 region is CSALRAGVSEQCF. The CDR3 DNA reads TGCAGTGCCCTGCGAGCGGGAGTTTCCGAGCAGTGCTTC.

This chain links TRBV20-1 with TRBJ2-1; D possibly corresponds to TRBD1 (6 bases). Trimming left V 0 bases short and J 11 bases short, with 11 bases between. Germline V CDR1 and CDR2: DFQATT, SNEGSKA (reference sequence). The CDR3 has 12 amino acids. The CDR3 loop is CSARDVQGKQFF. In DNA form, the CDR3 reads TGCAGTGCTAGAGATGTCCAGGGGAAGCAGTTCTTC.

The CDR3 region is CASSVQGGGTQYF. The CDR3 coding sequence is TGTGCCAGCAGCGTACAGGGAGGAGGGACGCAGTATTTT. J is TRBJ2-3 and V is TRBV9; perhaps TRBD2 as D (6 bases). The CDR3 is 13 residues long. Germline CDR1 reads SGDLS; CDR2 reads YYNGEE. V dropped 1 base and J dropped 9 bases, with 12 bases sitting between them.

This clonotype appeared a few times. The chain links TRBV10-3 to TRBJ1-1, with D possibly TRBD1 on 6 matching bases. The V end was cut by 4 bases, the J end by 2 bases, with 14 bases between. The length of the CDR3 is 15 residues. Germline CDR1 is ENHRY and CDR2 is SYGVKD. The chain's CDR3 is CAISGPGQRNTEAFF. The CDR3 DNA reads as TGTGCCATCAGTGGGCCGGGACAACGAAACACTGAAGCTTTCTTT.

The sample holds many counts of this clonotype. This chain connects TRBV2 to TRBJ2-7, with a possible D match to TRBD2 (6 bases). V was pared by 7 bases and J by 6 bases, with 16 bases between. Germline V lookup: CDR1 SNHLY, CDR2 FYNNEI. This CDR3 is built from 13 residues. The CDR3 DNA sequence: TGTGCCAGCATTCCTCCGCTAGCGAGCGAGCAGTACTTC. This encodes CASIPPLASEQYF.

The genes are TRBV28 and TRBJ1-4; 9 positions match TRBD1. V gave up 5 bases and J gave up 6 bases; unmatched junction bases: 4. The germline V gene has CDR1 MDHEN and CDR2 SYDVKM. The CDR3 extends over 14 amino acids. The CDR3 reads CASSPGTGHEKLFF. The CDR3 coding sequence is TGTGCCAGCAGTCCCGGGACAGGGCATGAAAAACTGTTTTTT.

There are many counts of this clonotype. V usage is TRBV2 and J usage is TRBJ2-3; D not certain. Trimming took off 2 bases at V and 4 bases at J, with 10 bases between the two ends. Germline assignment: CDR1 SNHLY and CDR2 FYNNEI. The CDR3 contains 14 residues. The CDR3: CASSESGPADTQYF. In DNA, the CDR3 is TGTGCCAGCAGTGAAAGTGGGCCTGCAGATACGCAGTATTTT.

The table lists this clonotype with many counts. The CDR3 bases are TGTGCCTGGAGTGTCACGACAGGGTTTCAGCCCCAGCATTTT. It translates to CAWSVTTGFQPQHF. The chain employs TRBV30 and TRBJ1-5, with 7 bases aligning to TRBD1. The V and J ends lost 0 bases and 6 bases, in that order; junction bases with no gene match: 5. Per the germline V gene, CDR1 is GTSNPN and CDR2 is SVGIG (reference sequence). The CDR3 runs 14 residues.

V and J are TRBV9 and TRBJ2-3; D might be TRBD1 or TRBD2, each matching 5 bases. The CDR3 sequence is 14 residues long. Germline loops: CDR1 SGDLS, CDR2 YYNGEE. Deletions cut 1 base from V and 1 base from J, with 7 bases between. CDR3 protein: CASSVRDRTDTQYF. The CDR3 bases are TGTGCCAGCAGCGTAAGGGACCGCACAGATACGCAGTATTTT.

This clonotype was detected ten times or more. V gene TRBV2 combines with J gene TRBJ1-1; TRBD1 might be the D (5 bases). The germline V gene has CDR1 SNHLY and CDR2 FYNNEI. V was cut by 6 bases and J by 7 bases, with 15 bases left in between. The CDR3 contains 13 residues. The CDR3 nucleotides are TGTGCCAGCAGCCTCCAGGGTCGAAATGAAGCTTTCTTT. It is translated as CASSLQGRNEAFF.

The genes are TRBV27 and TRBJ1-6; weak D call: TRBD1 (5 bases). Germline V gene lookup returns CDR1 MNHEY and CDR2 SMNVEV (reference sequence). The CDR3 is 18 residues long. The germline V and J ends were trimmed by 5 bases and 2 bases, with 19 bases remaining between them. CDR3 nucleotides: TGTGCCAGCAGTCCCGATCCAGGGTTCGGTCCCTATAATTCACCCCTCCACTTT. It codes for CASSPDPGFGPYNSPLHF.

Concerning this clonotype: The junction departs from germline at one end; a sequencing error may be responsible. This chain links TRBV4-1 with TRBJ1-3; the D is unclear. This CDR3 region has 15 residues. The V gene's germline CDR1 is MGHRA and CDR2 YSYEKL. The DNA of the CDR3 is TGCGCCAGCAGCCAAGATTCGGCCTCTGGAAACACCATATACTTT. Its translation: CASSQDSASGNTIYF.

A remark on this clonotype: A single base separates this from a much larger clone, so it may be a read error. V usage is TRBV7-9 and J usage is TRBJ2-7, with 7 bases identical to TRBD2. Germline CDR1 is SEHNR and CDR2 is FQNEAQ (reference sequence). CDR3 length equals 15 residues. Losses at the gene ends were 5 bases for V and 5 bases for J; bases not matched to a gene: 12. CDR3: CASSTMTSRSNEQYF. CDR3 nucleotides: TGTGCCAGCAGCACCATGACTAGCAGGAGTAACGAGCAGTACTTC.

This clonotype was observed at least ten times. J is TRBJ2-2 and V is TRBV4-1, with 10 bases identical to TRBD1. Germline lookup yields CDR1 MGHRA and CDR2 YSYEKL. The CDR3 consists of 17 residues. V lost 4 bases and J lost 1; bases outside the gene matches: 6. CDR3 loop: CASSRGTGAQNTGELFF. The CDR3 nucleotides are TGCGCCAGCAGCCGAGGGACAGGGGCTCAGAACACCGGGGAGCTGTTTTTT.

In this sample, this clonotype turned up many times. The chain links TRBV5-6 to TRBJ2-7, with a weak D call TRBD2 (5 bases). The CDR3 has 15 amino acids. V was trimmed by 7 bases and J by 3 bases, leaving 20 bases between them. Germline CDR1 and CDR2: SGHDT and YYEEEE. Here the CDR3 DNA reads TGTGCCAGCGCTACAACGGTGCGAGGGTTCTACGAGCAGTACTTC. Amino acid sequence: CASATTVRGFYEQYF.

The chain links TRBV29-1 to TRBJ2-7; TRBD1 is a possible D gene (5 bases). Deletions cut 4 bases from V and 5 bases from J, with 18 bases between. Germline CDR1 SQVTM, CDR2 ANQGSEA. This CDR3 comprises 14 residues. CDR3 in DNA: TGCAGCGTTGGGGGCAAGGTGGGCAGCAACGAGCAGTACTTC. The encoded protein is CSVGGKVGSNEQYF.

In its sample, this clonotype was seen many times. CDR3: CASSLLASGRGSYEQYF. The CDR3, as DNA: TGTGCCAGCAGCTTGTTGGCTAGCGGGAGAGGATCCTACGAGCAGTACTTC. The chain joins TRBV5-6 to TRBJ2-7; 10 bases match TRBD2. The germline V gene encodes CDR1 SGHDT and CDR2 YYEEEE. J lost 1 base, V lost 1 base, and 8 bases had no gene match. There are 17 residues in the CDR3.

This clonotype was detected many times. The V call is TRBV7-9, the J call TRBJ2-5, with D possibly matching TRBD2 (5 bases). This CDR3 contains 13 residues. Trimming cost V 4 bases and J 7 bases, with 13 bases left between them. Per the germline V gene, CDR1 is SEHNR and CDR2 is FQNEAQ (reference sequence). The CDR3 loop reads CASSSDLLGTQYF. CDR3 nucleotide sequence: TGTGCCAGCAGCTCGGACTTACTAGGGACCCAGTACTTC.